The clone carrying this T cell receptor beta chain was picked up many times. Its antigen is unidentified. The data derive from a study of regulatory T cells in long-lasting Graves disease. Relying on iRepertoire HTBI primers and Arm-PCR of CDR3 regions, the team built TCR beta libraries. TCRdb re-called the multiplex PCR reads with MiXCR, one entry per CDR3 protein. The sample holds some 500,000 distinct CDR3 sequences, 15% to 20% seen once. Overall study findings and caveats: Persistent disease samples used TRBV28, TRBJ1-2 and TRBJ2-5 preferentially. Peripheral blood alone, not thyroid tissue, underwent study.

Losses at the gene ends were 4 bases for V and 6 bases for J; bases not matched to a gene: 15. The CDR3 runs to 16 residues. CDR1 SGHRS and CDR2 YFSETQ come from the germline V gene. The time point: newly diagnosed GD, antithyroid drugs for less than 3 months. The TCR library was prepared using RNA isolated from PBMCs. Separately, the same data were catalogued under a study of T cells in Graves' hyperthyroidism and ophthalmopathy.

This clonotype was obtained from a woman aged 35-65 years with Graves disease. The chain links TRBV5-1 to TRBJ2-7, with 8 bases fitting TRBD2. Sequenced material: peripheral blood mononuclear cells (PBMCs), taken at new diagnosis, from a patient treated with antithyroid drugs. The chain's CDR3 is CASSPVGGGRTFEQYF. DNA of the CDR3: TGCGCCAGCAGCCCGGTAGGCGGGGGGCGAACTTTCGAGCAGTACTTC.